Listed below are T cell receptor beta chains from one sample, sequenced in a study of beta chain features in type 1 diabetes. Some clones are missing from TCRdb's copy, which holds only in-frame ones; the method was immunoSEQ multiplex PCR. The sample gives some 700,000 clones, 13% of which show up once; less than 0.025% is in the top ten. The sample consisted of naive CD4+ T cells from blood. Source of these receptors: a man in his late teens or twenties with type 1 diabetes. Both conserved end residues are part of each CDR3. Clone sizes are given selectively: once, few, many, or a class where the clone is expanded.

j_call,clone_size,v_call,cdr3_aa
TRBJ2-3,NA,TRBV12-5,CASGLVLSGGATDTQYF
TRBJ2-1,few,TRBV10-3,CATLTTSSDEQFF
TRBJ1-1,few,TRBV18,CASSREFRTAEAFF
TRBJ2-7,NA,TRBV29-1,CSVEEGTALSYEQYF
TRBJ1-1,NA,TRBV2,CASSEAKSTEAFF
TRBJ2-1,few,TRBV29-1,CSALPQPSYNEQFF
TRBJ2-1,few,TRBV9,CASSVAGRGLDEQFF
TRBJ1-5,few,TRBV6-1,CASSARTGGEPQHF
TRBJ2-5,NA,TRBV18,CASSPGTIEETQYF
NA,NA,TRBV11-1,CASTARTGTGMSNEQYF
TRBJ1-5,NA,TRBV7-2,CASSPSGGRPQHF
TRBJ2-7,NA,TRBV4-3,CASSRPGQGSYEQYF
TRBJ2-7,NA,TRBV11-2,CASSLETGGHEQYF
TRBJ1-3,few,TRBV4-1,CASSPTGFGNTIYF
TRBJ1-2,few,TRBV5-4,CASSPAPGEAYGYTF
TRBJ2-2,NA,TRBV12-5,CASEGGGTTGELFF
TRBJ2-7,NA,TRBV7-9,CASSLLTGRGKQYF
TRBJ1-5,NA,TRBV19,CASATGDTNQPQHF
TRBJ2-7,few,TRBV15,CATSRDLAGAYEQYF
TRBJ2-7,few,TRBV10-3,CAIRGGQNRIYEQYF
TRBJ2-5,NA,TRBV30,CAWSPGIQETQYF
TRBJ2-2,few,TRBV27,CASSLAGPNTGELFF
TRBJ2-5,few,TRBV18,CASSPQMETQYF
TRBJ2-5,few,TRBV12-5,CASGPTGVETQYF
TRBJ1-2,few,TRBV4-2,CASSQDTGPGTNSGGYTF
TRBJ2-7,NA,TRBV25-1,CASSEWGGRDLFEQYF
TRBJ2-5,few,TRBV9,CASSPHGLAGRETQYF
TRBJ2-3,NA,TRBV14,CASSYRDYYSADTQYF
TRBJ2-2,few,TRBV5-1,CASSLIAPGLATGELFF
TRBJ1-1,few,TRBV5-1,CASSFVPDSEAFF
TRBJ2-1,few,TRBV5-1,CASSLEGTGGYNEQFF
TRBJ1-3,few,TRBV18,CASSRGNTIYF
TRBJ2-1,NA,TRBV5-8,CASSGQEYNEQFF
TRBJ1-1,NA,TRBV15,CATSSPRGFEAFF
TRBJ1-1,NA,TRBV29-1,CSVEATGGLWTEAFF
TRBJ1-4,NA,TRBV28,CASSPGAGVNEKLFF
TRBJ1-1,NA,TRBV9,CASSEGNTNTEAFF
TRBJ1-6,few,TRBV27,CASKMTQYNSPLHF
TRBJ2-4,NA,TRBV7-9,CASSSPGRLVQYF
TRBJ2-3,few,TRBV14,CASSRSGAPRDTQYF
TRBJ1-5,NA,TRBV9,CASSVDGTGNQPQHF
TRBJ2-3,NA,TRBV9,CASSVVGGTDTQYF
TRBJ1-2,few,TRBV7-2,CASSLGPWARDMGYTF
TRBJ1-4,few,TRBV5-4,CASSSYATNEKLFF
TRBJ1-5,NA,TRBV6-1,CASISEGWSNQPQHF
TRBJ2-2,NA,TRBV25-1,CASREGPFELFF
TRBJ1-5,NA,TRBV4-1,CASSQALTGQGNQPQHF
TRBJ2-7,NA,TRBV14,CASSTPGTGFYEQYF
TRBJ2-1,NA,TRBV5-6,CASMGLAGDEQFF
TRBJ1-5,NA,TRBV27,CASSPLRDRGKGGQPQHF
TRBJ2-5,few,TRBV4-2,CASSLGLAGDALQETQYF
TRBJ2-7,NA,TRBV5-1,CASSFGLDEQYF